This T cell receptor (beta chain) was captured by sequencing in a study of blood T cell repertoires in COVID-19. This table comes from immunoSEQ multiplex PCR, and its TCRdb copy is limited to in-frame clones, with some not included. The sample holds roughly 80,000 clones; around nine tenths are singletons and the top ten take around 1.9%. This CDR3 has 15 amino acids. The V end was cut by 4 bases, the J end by 2 bases, with 12 bases between. Germline CDR1 LGHDT, CDR2 YNNKEL (reference sequence). This clone has a single count. The TCR originated in a woman aged 55-70 years with acute or convalescent COVID-19. Sequencing input: peripheral blood. This chain uses TRBV3-1 (or the pseudogene TRBV3-2) with TRBJ1-5, with D perhaps matching TRBD1 (6 bases). The CDR3 region is CASSRNRAGNQPQHF. CDR3 sequence (DNA): TGTGCCAGCAGCCGAAACAGGGCTGGCAATCAGCCCCAGCATTTT.